Below, 32 T cell receptor beta chains from the same sample are listed, as sequenced in a study of early T cells in non-severe SARS-CoV-2 infection. TCRdb passed the 5' RACE reads through MiXCR, listing each CDR3 protein once. This sample yields around 44,000 distinct CDR3 sequences, of which approximately 7.5% are seen a single time; roughly 5.9% belongs to the top ten. Sequenced input: whole blood. The receptors were gathered from an adult who was a healthcare worker with PCR-confirmed SARS-CoV-2 infection or an uninfected control (not recorded which).

This clonotype was observed many times. The CDR3 loop is CSATVSTEAFF. The CDR3 DNA follows: TGCAGCGCTACAGTGTCCACTGAAGCTTTCTTT. V and J are TRBV29-1 and TRBJ1-1; D remains unclear. The germline V gene encodes CDR1 SQVTM and CDR2 ANQGSEA. V was trimmed by 7 bases and J by 4 bases, leaving 10 bases between them. CDR3 length: 11 residues.

This clonotype was picked up a small number of times. The rearrangement links TRBV20-1 to TRBJ2-7; perhaps TRBD2 as D (5 bases). The CDR3 length is 14 residues. Germline V gene lookup returns CDR1 DFQATT and CDR2 SNEGSKA (reference sequence). With 3 bases removed from V and 1 base from J, the gap between germline ends came to 13 bases. The CDR3 loop reads CSARHWQRSYEQYF. The CDR3 coding sequence is TGCAGTGCTAGGCACTGGCAGCGGTCCTACGAGCAGTACTTC.

This clonotype was seen many times. J is TRBJ2-1 and V is TRBV15, with no clear D. The V end was cut by 3 bases, the J end by 1 base, with 4 bases between. CDR1 and CDR2 (germline): LNHNV, YYDKDF (reference sequence). CDR3 size: 13 residues. CDR3 DNA sequence: TGTGCCACCAGCAGGGAATCCTACAATGAGCAGTTCTTC. Translating gives CATSRESYNEQFF.

The J gene is TRBJ1-2, the V gene TRBV7-9, with TRBD1 matching 9 bases. V lost 3 bases, J lost 5 bases, and 4 bases stayed unmatched. The CDR3 runs 14 residues. CDR1 and CDR2 from the germline V gene are SEHNR and FQNEAQ (reference sequence). The CDR3 is CASSFGDRAYGYTF. The CDR3 region has the DNA TGTGCCAGCAGCTTTGGGGACAGGGCTTATGGCTACACCTTC.

This clonotype occurred a few times. The V and J genes are TRBV9 and TRBJ1-5; D gene unclear. The germline V and J ends were trimmed by 0 bases and 7 bases, with 14 bases remaining between them. Germline-derived CDR1 and CDR2 are SGDLS and YYNGEE. CDR3 length: 15 amino acids. The CDR3 coding sequence is TGTGCCAGCAGCGTAGATTCGCGGCCCACCCAGCCCCAGCATTTT. Protein product: CASSVDSRPTQPQHF.

This clonotype has at least ten counts. V gene TRBV10-3 combines with J gene TRBJ1-2; 9 bases map to TRBD1. The V gene end was trimmed by 4 bases and the J gene end by 5 bases; junction bases not matched to a gene: 8. Germline V gives CDR1 ENHRY, CDR2 SYGVKD. This CDR3 is 15 amino acids long. The DNA of the CDR3 is TGTGCCATCAGTGTGGGGACAGGGTTCCAGTATGGCTACACCTTC. Translated, it gives CAISVGTGFQYGYTF.

This clonotype was recorded at least ten times. The chain joins TRBV25-1 to TRBJ1-6, with 10 bases fitting TRBD1. CDR1 MGHDK and CDR2 SYGVNS come from the germline V gene. This CDR3 region has 15 residues. Losses at the gene ends were 4 bases for V and 7 bases for J; bases not matched to a gene: 4. The CDR3 sequence: CASSAPGQGNSPLHF. The CDR3 coding sequence is TGTGCCAGCAGTGCTCCGGGACAGGGGAATTCACCCCTCCACTTT.

This clonotype appeared a few times. The rearrangement links TRBV11-2 to TRBJ1-1; D not certain. Germline V gene lookup returns CDR1 SGHAT and CDR2 FQNNGV. Trimming took 5 bases from V and 5 from J, leaving 9 bases between them. The CDR3 is 12 amino acids. In DNA, the CDR3 is TGTGCCAGCAGCCTTCTTGCGACTGAAGCTTTCTTT. It translates to CASSLLATEAFF.

This clonotype was detected a few times. The CDR3 loop is CASSPLGQGAHNEAFF. The CDR3 DNA is TGTGCCAGCTCACCCCTCGGACAGGGGGCTCACAATGAAGCTTTCTTT. This chain joins TRBV18 and TRBJ1-1; the match to TRBD1 covers 11 bases. This CDR3 contains 16 residues. V lost 3 bases, J lost 7 bases, and 10 bases stayed unmatched. Germline V gene lookup returns CDR1 KGHSH and CDR2 LQKENI.

This clonotype was detected ten times or more. The chain combines TRBV28 with TRBJ1-2; TRBD1 might be the D (5 bases). Deletions cut 8 bases from V and 4 bases from J, with 11 bases between. The germline V gene has CDR1 MDHEN and CDR2 SYDVKM. The CDR3 is 12 residues long. The CDR3: CASGGARYGYTF. The CDR3 DNA sequence: TGTGCCAGCGGGGGAGCTCGCTATGGCTACACCTTC.

The J gene is TRBJ2-3, the V gene TRBV18; TRBD1 matches 9 bases. This CDR3 region has 16 residues. Looked up from germline, CDR1 is KGHSH and CDR2 is LQKENI. J was trimmed by 4 bases and V by 4 bases; bases with no gene match: 9. The CDR3 reads CASSLTGTGGSDTQYF. The CDR3 bases are TGTGCCAGCTCACTTACCGGTACAGGGGGCTCAGATACGCAGTATTTT.

The table lists this clonotype with many counts. CDR3 sequence (DNA): TGCAGTGCTAGAGAGGCGGGGACCCCCACAGATACGCAGTATTTT. This translates into CSAREAGTPTDTQYF. V and J are TRBV20-1 and TRBJ2-3; perhaps TRBD2 as D (6 bases). CDR3 size: 15 residues. The ends were cut back, 0 bases at V and 2 bases at J, with 12 bases in the middle. Germline V gene sequence: CDR1 DFQATT, CDR2 SNEGSKA (reference sequence).

In this sample, this clonotype turned up many times. The chain uses TRBV20-1 and TRBJ2-7; 9 bases fit TRBD2. The CDR3 length is 13 residues. Germline V lookup: CDR1 DFQATT, CDR2 SNEGSKA (reference sequence). Germline trimming cut 6 bases from V and 12 bases from J; bases unmatched to any gene: 15. CDR3 sequence: CSAKIAGEELRYF. The DNA of the CDR3 is TGCAGTGCCAAAATAGCGGGGGAAGAGTTGCGGTACTTC.

This clonotype turned up a few times. V usage is TRBV7-8 and J usage is TRBJ1-1; the match to TRBD1 covers 8 bases. V shed 1 base, J shed 11 bases, and the junction held 21 bases outside the gene matches. From germline, CDR1 is SGHVS and CDR2 FQNEAQ. The CDR3 has 18 residues. CDR3 DNA: TGTGCCAGCAGCTTAGGAATTCTCGACAGGGGAAAGAACAAGTTGGCTTTCTTT. It encodes CASSLGILDRGKNKLAFF.

CDR3 in DNA: TGCAGTGCTAGTCAAGGGAGGGGAAATCAGCCCCAGCATTTT. Protein sequence: CSASQGRGNQPQHF. V gene TRBV20-1 combines with J gene TRBJ1-5, with D tentatively TRBD1 (5 bases). Germline-derived CDR1 and CDR2 are DFQATT and SNEGSKA (reference sequence). The V and J ends lost 3 bases and 4 bases respectively, with 13 bases between them. The CDR3 totals 14 residues.

This clonotype was recorded at least ten times. V usage is TRBV28 and J usage is TRBJ1-6, with D maybe TRBD1 (6 bases). V lost 3 bases, J lost 9 bases, and 15 bases lay in between. Germline V gives CDR1 MDHEN, CDR2 SYDVKM. The CDR3 consists of 15 residues. CDR3 sequence reads: CASSLSQGLSSPLHF. The CDR3 coding sequence is TGTGCCAGCAGTTTGTCTCAGGGGCTGAGTTCACCCCTCCACTTT.

This clonotype was seen only a few times. The chain employs TRBV20-1 and TRBJ2-7; TRBD1 matches 9 bases. The J segment lost 5 bases and the V segment lost 1 base, leaving 9 bases of the junction unmatched. Germline V gene data show CDR1 as DFQATT and CDR2 as SNEGSKA (reference sequence). This CDR3 has 15 amino acids. The CDR3 loop reads CSARASDRGWDEQYF. The CDR3 bases are TGCAGTGCTAGAGCCTCGGACAGGGGCTGGGACGAGCAGTACTTC.

This clonotype was observed a few times. V and J are TRBV28 and TRBJ2-1; no firm D call. This CDR3 spans 16 amino acids. Trimming left V 1 base short and J 0 bases short, with 10 bases between. Germline CDR1 reads MDHEN; CDR2 reads SYDVKM. The CDR3 nucleotides are TGTGCCAGCAGTTTATTTATTGTGGGCTCCTACAATGAGCAGTTCTTC. The encoded protein is CASSLFIVGSYNEQFF. Using reference TRBV28 and TRBJ2-1 for the parts outside the CDR3, the full variable domain is DVKVTQSSRYLVKRTGEKVFLECVQDMDHENMFWYRQDPGLGLRLIYFSYDVKMKEKGDIPEGYSVSREKKERFSLILESASTNQTSMYLCASSLFIVGSYNEQFFGPGTRLTVL.

This clonotype was seen ten or more times. V is TRBV10-2 and J is TRBJ2-1; a possible D gene is TRBD2 (5 bases). Germline V CDR1 and CDR2: WSHSY, SAAADI. The V end was cut by 6 bases, the J end by 10 bases, with 13 bases between. The CDR3 has 12 amino acids. In DNA, the CDR3 is TGCGCCAGCAGACCCGATGAGGGAGAGCAGTTCTTC. Its translation is CASRPDEGEQFF.

The chain has TRBV27 and TRBJ2-7, with TRBD1 as a possible D gene (5 bases). Trimming removed 7 bases at V and 3 bases at J, with 13 bases between. Germline CDR1 reads MNHEY; CDR2 reads SMNVEV (reference sequence). The CDR3 covers 13 residues. The CDR3 protein is CASIRQLLYEQYF. Here the CDR3 DNA reads TGTGCCAGCATAAGACAGCTTCTCTACGAGCAGTACTTC.

J is TRBJ2-7 and V is TRBV20-1; D gene uncertain. Germline assignment: CDR1 DFQATT and CDR2 SNEGSKA (reference sequence). Trimming removed 0 bases from V and 0 bases from J, with 15 bases in between. CDR3 length: 16 amino acids. The CDR3 protein is CSARDPGSRSSYEQYF. In DNA, the CDR3 is TGCAGTGCTAGAGATCCTGGCTCCCGGAGCTCCTACGAGCAGTACTTC.

V is TRBV28 and J is TRBJ1-1; unclear D gene. Trimming stripped 9 bases from V and 0 bases from J, with 5 bases between. Germline V lookup: CDR1 MDHEN, CDR2 SYDVKM. This CDR3 is built from 11 residues. CDR3 coding DNA: TGTGCCAGTATGTTGAACACTGAAGCTTTCTTT. Its translation: CASMLNTEAFF.

The rearrangement uses TRBV11-2 and TRBJ2-2; 8 nucleotides match TRBD1. The V gene's germline CDR1 is SGHAT and CDR2 FQNNGV. With 1 base clipped from V and 0 bases from J, the junction kept 7 bases outside the gene matches. This CDR3 contains 18 residues. CDR3: CASSLGVGTGPNTGELFF. DNA for the CDR3: TGTGCCAGCAGCTTAGGTGTTGGGACAGGACCGAACACCGGGGAGCTGTTTTTT.

This clonotype was counted ten times or more. The chain joins TRBV14 to TRBJ1-1, with D tentatively TRBD1 (5 bases). CDR1 is SGHDN and CDR2 is FVKESK in the germline V gene. CDR3 length: 14 residues. Trimming shortened V by 4 bases and J by 1 base, and 10 bases separated the two germline ends. The CDR3 sequence is CASSPGPTNTEAFF. The DNA of the CDR3 is TGTGCCAGCAGCCCGGGACCGACGAACACTGAAGCTTTCTTT.

This clonotype showed up just a few times. The V gene is TRBV18, the J gene TRBJ2-3, with TRBD1 as a possible D gene (6 bases). Germline-derived CDR1 and CDR2 are KGHSH and LQKENI. The CDR3 sequence is 15 residues long. V dropped 0 bases and J dropped 1 base, with 8 bases sitting between them. For the CDR3, the DNA is TGTGCCAGCTCACCACCGAACAGGGGCACAGATACGCAGTATTTT. Translating gives CASSPPNRGTDTQYF. The full variable domain, in which reference TRBV18 and TRBJ2-3 provide the parts outside the CDR3, is NAGVMQNPRHLVRRRGQEARLRCSPMKGHSHVYWYRQLPEEGLKFMVYLQKENIIDESGMPKERFSAEFPKEGPSILRIQQVVRGDSAAYFCASSPPNRGTDTQYFGPGTRLTVL.

The gene calls are TRBV11-1 and TRBJ2-5; no definite D call. The CDR3 consists of 14 residues. The V end was cut by 3 bases, the J end by 5 bases, with 13 bases between. The germline gives CDR1 SGHAT, CDR2 FQDESV (reference sequence). CDR3 bases: TGTGCCAGCAGCTTGTTTTGGGGTCCCGAGACCCAGTACTTC. This translates into CASSLFWGPETQYF.

This clonotype came up many times. The chain joins TRBV12-3 or TRBV12-4 to TRBJ2-1; tentative D call: TRBD2 (5 bases). With 6 bases removed from V and 0 bases from J, the gap between germline ends came to 18 bases. This CDR3 is 17 amino acids long. CDR3 amino acids: CASSPGMGASSYNEQFF. CDR3 nucleotides: TGTGCCAGCAGCCCTGGGATGGGAGCGTCCTCCTACAATGAGCAGTTCTTC.

V and J are TRBV7-9 and TRBJ2-7; the D gene is possibly TRBD2 (5 bases). Trimming cost V 1 base and J 5 bases, with 12 bases left between them. The CDR3 has 14 residues. Germline-derived CDR1 and CDR2 are SEHNR and FQNEAQ (reference sequence). The CDR3: CASSLGGQANEQYF. The CDR3 DNA follows: TGTGCCAGCAGCTTAGGCGGGCAGGCTAACGAGCAGTACTTC.

This clonotype was counted only a few times. This chain uses TRBV5-6 with TRBJ2-1; D is ambiguous. The CDR3 totals 17 residues. Trimming cost V 0 bases and J 0 bases, with 13 bases left between them. Germline lookup yields CDR1 SGHDT and CDR2 YYEEEE. CDR3 region: CASSLGPIRSSYNEQFF. CDR3 DNA: TGTGCCAGCAGCTTGGGCCCCATACGGAGCTCCTACAATGAGCAGTTCTTC.

This clonotype has only a few counts. The CDR3 DNA sequence: TGTGCCAGCAGCGTTGGAGGGACTAGCGGGGGCCAGTTCTTC. It is translated as CASSVGGTSGGQFF. This chain joins TRBV9 and TRBJ2-1, with 14 bases identical to TRBD2. V gave up 2 bases and J gave up 13 bases; unmatched junction bases: 5. The germline gives CDR1 SGDLS, CDR2 YYNGEE. The CDR3 has 14 amino acids.

This clonotype has a handful of counts. The V call is TRBV5-5, the J call TRBJ2-5; 11 nucleotides line up with TRBD2. Germline CDR1 SGHKS, CDR2 YYEKEE (reference sequence). V trimming: 0 bases; J trimming: 0 bases; junction bases outside the gene matches: 4. The CDR3 extends over 17 amino acids. This CDR3 is CASSLGGGLADQETQYF. The CDR3 nucleotides are TGTGCCAGCAGCTTGGGTGGGGGACTAGCGGACCAAGAGACCCAGTACTTC.

This clonotype has a count of ten or more. The V and J genes are TRBV20-1 and TRBJ2-3; 8 bases match TRBD1. J was trimmed by 9 bases and V by 3 bases; bases with no gene match: 14. CDR1 DFQATT and CDR2 SNEGSKA come from the germline V gene (reference sequence). CDR3 size: 15 residues. The chain's CDR3 is CSASDPSRGRGTQYF. In DNA form, the CDR3 reads TGCAGTGCTAGTGACCCCAGCAGGGGGCGAGGGACGCAGTATTTT.